The clone carrying this TCR beta chain was observed at least ten times. Its antigen is not known. These data belong to a study of T cells in Graves' hyperthyroidism and ophthalmopathy. Between the trimmed V and J ends, which lost 2 bases and 3 bases, there was a span of 7 bases. Germline lookup yields CDR1 MNHEY and CDR2 SVGEGT. CDR3 length: 13 residues. There were TCR beta CDR3 regions amplified from RNA transcripts. The TCR CDR3 was amplified in a first-round RT-PCR using the HTBI primer set. TCRdb reanalysed the multiplex PCR reads using MiXCR and keeps one entry per CDR3 protein. This sample has about 510,000 distinct CDR3 sequences; approximately 15% occur once, and the top ten carry roughly 14%. Patients aged 18 to 65 had newly diagnosed hyperthyroidism lasting under 2 months. Study-level points and caveats: From stable hyperthyroidism, ophthalmopathy was separated by a 13 V-J model.

What was sequenced was blood. The genes are TRBV6-2 or TRBV6-3 and TRBJ1-1; unclear D gene. The clonotype was recovered from a woman in her forties with Graves' hyperthyroidism. The CDR3 region is CASSYPLDTEAFF. CDR3 nucleotide sequence: TGTGCCAGCAGTTACCCACTCGACACTGAAGCTTTCTTT.